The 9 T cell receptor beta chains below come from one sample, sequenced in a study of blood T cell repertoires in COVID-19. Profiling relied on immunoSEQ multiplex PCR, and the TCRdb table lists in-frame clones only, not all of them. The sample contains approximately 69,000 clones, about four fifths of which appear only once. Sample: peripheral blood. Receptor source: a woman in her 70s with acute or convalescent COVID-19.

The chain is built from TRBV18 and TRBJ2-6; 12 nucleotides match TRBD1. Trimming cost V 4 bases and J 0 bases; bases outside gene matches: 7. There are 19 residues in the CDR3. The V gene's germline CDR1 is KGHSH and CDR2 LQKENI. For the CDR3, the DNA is TGTGCCAGCTCACTATCCGGGACAGGGGGCCTCTCTGGGGCCAACGTCCTGACTTTC. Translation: CASSLSGTGGLSGANVLTF.

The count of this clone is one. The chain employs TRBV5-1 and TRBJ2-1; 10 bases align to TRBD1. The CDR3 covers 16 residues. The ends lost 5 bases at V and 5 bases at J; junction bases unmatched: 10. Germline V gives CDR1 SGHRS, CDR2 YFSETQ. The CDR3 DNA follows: TGCGCCAGCAGTCGTTTCTCCGGGACAGGGGACAATGAGCAGTTCTTC. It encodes CASSRFSGTGDNEQFF. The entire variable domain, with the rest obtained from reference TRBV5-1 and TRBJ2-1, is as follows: KAGVTQTPRYLIKTRGQQVTLSCSPISGHRSVSWYQQTPGQGLQFLFEYFSETQRNKGNFPGRFSGRQFSNSRSEMNVSTLELGDSALYLCASSRFSGTGDNEQFFGPGTRLTVL.

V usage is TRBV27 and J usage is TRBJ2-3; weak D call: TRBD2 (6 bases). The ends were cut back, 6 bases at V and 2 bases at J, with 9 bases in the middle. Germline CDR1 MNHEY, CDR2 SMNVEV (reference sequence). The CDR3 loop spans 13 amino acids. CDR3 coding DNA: TGTGCCAGCAGAGTGGGACTCACAGATACGCAGTATTTT. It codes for CASRVGLTDTQYF.

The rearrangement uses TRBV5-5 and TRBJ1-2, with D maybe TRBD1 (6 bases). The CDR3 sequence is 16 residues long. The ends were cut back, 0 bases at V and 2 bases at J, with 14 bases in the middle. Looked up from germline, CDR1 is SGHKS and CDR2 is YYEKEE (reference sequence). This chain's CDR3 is CASSLGGLQGNYGYTF. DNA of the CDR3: TGTGCCAGCAGCTTGGGGGGCCTTCAGGGGAACTATGGCTACACCTTC. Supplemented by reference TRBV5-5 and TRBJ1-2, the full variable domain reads DAGVTQSPTHLIKTRGQQVTLRCSPISGHKSVSWYQQVLGQGPQFIFQYYEKEERGRGNFPDRFSARQFPNYSSELNVNALLLGDSALYLCASSLGGLQGNYGYTFGSGTRLTVV.

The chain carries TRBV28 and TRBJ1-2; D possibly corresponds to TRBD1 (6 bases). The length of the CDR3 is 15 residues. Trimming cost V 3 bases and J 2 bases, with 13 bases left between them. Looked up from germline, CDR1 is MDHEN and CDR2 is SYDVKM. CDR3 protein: CASSFSGGSNYGYTF. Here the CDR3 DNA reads TGTGCCAGCAGTTTTAGCGGGGGCTCGAACTATGGCTACACCTTC.

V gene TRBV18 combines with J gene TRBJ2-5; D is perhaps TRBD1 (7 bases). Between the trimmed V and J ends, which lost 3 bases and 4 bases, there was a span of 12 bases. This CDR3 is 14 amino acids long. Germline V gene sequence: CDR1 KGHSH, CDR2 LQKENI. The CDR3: CASSPNRGGETQYF. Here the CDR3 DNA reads TGTGCCAGCTCACCTAACAGGGGAGGAGAGACCCAGTACTTC.

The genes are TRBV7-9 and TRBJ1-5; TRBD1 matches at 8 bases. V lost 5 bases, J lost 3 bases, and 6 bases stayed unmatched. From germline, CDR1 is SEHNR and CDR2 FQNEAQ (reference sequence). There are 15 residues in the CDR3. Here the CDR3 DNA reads TGTGCCAGCAGCCCAGGACAGGGTCCCAATCAGCCCCAGCATTTT. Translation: CASSPGQGPNQPQHF.

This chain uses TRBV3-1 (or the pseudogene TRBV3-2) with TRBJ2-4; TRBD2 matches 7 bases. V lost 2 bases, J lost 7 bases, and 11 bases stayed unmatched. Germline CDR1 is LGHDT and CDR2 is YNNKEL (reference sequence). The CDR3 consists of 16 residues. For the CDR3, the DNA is TGTGCCAGCAGCCAACGCCTAGCGGAGCGGGGTAACATTCAGTACTTC. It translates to CASSQRLAERGNIQYF.

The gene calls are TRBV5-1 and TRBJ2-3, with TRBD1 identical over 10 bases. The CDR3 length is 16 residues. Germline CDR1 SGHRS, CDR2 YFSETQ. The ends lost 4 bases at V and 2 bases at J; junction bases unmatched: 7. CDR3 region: CASSRAGTGVTDTQYF. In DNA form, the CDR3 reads TGCGCCAGCAGCAGGGCCGGGACAGGGGTCACAGATACGCAGTATTTT.